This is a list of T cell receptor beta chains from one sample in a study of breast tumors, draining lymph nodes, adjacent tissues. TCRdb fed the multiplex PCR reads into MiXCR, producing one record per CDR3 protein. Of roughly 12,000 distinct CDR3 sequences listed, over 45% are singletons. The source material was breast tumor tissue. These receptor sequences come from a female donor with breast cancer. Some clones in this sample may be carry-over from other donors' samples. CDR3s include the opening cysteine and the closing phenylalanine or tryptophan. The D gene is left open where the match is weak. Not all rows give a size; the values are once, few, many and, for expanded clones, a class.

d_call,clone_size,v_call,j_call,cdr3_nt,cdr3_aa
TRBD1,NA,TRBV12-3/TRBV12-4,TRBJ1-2,TGTGCCAGCAGTTTAGCGGTGGGGGGGCAGGGGGCTTTCACCTTC,CASSLAVGGQGAFTF
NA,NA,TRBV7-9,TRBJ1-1,TGTGCCAGCAGCCCGGACGGGGGCGCTGAAGCTTTCTTT,CASSPDGGAEAFF
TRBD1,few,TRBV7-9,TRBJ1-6,TGTGCCAGCAGCACCCTGACAGGGGTAGATTCACCCCTCCACTTT,CASSTLTGVDSPLHF
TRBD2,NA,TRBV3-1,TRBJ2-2,TGTGCCAGCAGCCAGGGCGGGAGTTTGGGGGAGCTGTTTTTT,CASSQGGSLGELFF
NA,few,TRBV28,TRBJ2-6,TGTGCCAGCAGTCCGAGGTGGGGGACTGGGGCCAACGTCCTGACTTTC,CASSPRWGTGANVLTF
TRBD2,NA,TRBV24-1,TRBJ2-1,TGTGCCACCAGTGATCCTTCGCGGGAGGCCCGCTACAATGAGCAGTTCTTC,CATSDPSREARYNEQFF
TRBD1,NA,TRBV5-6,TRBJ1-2,TGTGCCAGCAGCGACAACAGGGGAAGTGGCTACACCTTC,CASSDNRGSGYTF
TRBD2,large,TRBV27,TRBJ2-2,TGTGCCAGCAGTTTATTCGAGCGGGGTACCGGGGAGCTGTTTTTT,CASSLFERGTGELFF
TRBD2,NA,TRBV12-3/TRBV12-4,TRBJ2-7,TGTGCCAGCAGAGCAGGGACTACTTACGAGCAGTACTTC,CASRAGTTYEQYF
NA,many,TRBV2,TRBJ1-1,TGTGCCAGCAGAAGGGACCACCAAACTTTCTTT,CASRRDHQTFF
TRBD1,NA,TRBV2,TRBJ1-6,TGTGCCAGCGTCGGACAGGGAGTATCACCCCTCCACTTT,CASVGQGVSPLHF
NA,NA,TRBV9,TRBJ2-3,TGTGCCAGCAGCTATGATAGGGGAGTAAAAGGCACAGATACGCAGTATTTT,CASSYDRGVKGTDTQYF
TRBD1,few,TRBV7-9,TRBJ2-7,TGTGCCAGCAGCCCGACAGGGTTAAGCGAGCAGTACTTC,CASSPTGLSEQYF
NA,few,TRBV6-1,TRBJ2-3,TGTGCCAGCAGTTGGGATACGCAGTATTTT,CASSWDTQYF
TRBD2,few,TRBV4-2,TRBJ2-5,TGTGCCAGCAGCCAAGATAGAGGGACTAGGGGTTCGGGGACCCAGTACTTC,CASSQDRGTRGSGTQYF
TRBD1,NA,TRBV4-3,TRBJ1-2,TGCGCCAGCAGCCAAGGGACAGGGGGAGACTATGGCTACACCTTC,CASSQGTGGDYGYTF
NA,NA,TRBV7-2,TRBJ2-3,TGTGCCAGCAGCTTAGCCGGGCGATCTAGCACAGATACGCAGTATTTT,CASSLAGRSSTDTQYF
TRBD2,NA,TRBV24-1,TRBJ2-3,TGTGCCACCAGTGACCAAGCGGGAGGAACAGATACGCAGTATTTT,CATSDQAGGTDTQYF
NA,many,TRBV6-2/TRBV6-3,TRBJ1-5,TGTGCCAGCGGTAAGGCGGGCAATCAGCCCCAGCATTTT,CASGKAGNQPQHF
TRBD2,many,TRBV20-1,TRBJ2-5,TGCAGTGCAATGGGAGCGGGAGGGCGAGAGACCCAGTACTTC,CSAMGAGGRETQYF